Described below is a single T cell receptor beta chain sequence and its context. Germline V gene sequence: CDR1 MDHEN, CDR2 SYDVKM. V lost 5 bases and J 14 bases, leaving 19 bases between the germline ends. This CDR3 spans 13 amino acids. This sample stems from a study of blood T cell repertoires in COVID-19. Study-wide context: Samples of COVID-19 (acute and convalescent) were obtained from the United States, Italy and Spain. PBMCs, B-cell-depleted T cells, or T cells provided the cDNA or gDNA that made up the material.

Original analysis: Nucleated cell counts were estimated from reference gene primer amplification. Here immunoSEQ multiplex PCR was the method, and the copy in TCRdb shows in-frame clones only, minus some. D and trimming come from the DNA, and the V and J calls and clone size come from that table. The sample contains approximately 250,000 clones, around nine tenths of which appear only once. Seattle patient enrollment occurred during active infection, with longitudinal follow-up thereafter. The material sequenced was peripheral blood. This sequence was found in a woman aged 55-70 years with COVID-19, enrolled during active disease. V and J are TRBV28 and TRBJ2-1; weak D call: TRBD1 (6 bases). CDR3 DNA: TGTGCCAGCAGTCCGATAACTAGGGGGTTTGAGTTCTTC. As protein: CASSPITRGFEFF.